The clone carrying this T cell receptor (beta chain) was observed at least ten times. The entry originates in a study of human T cells and chemical hapten exposure. Time point in this sample: pre-sensitization, week 0. The treatment: therapeutic diphenylcyclopropenone sensitization with weekly scalp DPC. TCRdb recomputed calls from the RACE reads with MiXCR, one row per CDR3 protein. The repertoire includes around 92,000 distinct CDR3 sequences, approximately 10% of them detected once, and about 3.1% sits in the top ten. The clonotype comes from an older woman with alopecia areata. Some clones in this sample may be carry-over from other donors' samples. Sequenced material: whole blood, taken in connection with sensitization to the hapten diphenylcyclopropenone (DPC).

The CDR3 coding sequence is TGTGCCAGCAGCTCTAGTGGGACAGAGAGAAACTATGGCTACACCTTC. Amino acid sequence: CASSSSGTERNYGYTF. This rearrangement joins TRBV7-9 to TRBJ1-2, with 7 bases that match TRBD1. V shed 4 bases and J 2 bases; nucleotides not matched to a gene: 10. This CDR3 spans 16 amino acids. The germline gives CDR1 SEHNR, CDR2 FQNEAQ (reference sequence).